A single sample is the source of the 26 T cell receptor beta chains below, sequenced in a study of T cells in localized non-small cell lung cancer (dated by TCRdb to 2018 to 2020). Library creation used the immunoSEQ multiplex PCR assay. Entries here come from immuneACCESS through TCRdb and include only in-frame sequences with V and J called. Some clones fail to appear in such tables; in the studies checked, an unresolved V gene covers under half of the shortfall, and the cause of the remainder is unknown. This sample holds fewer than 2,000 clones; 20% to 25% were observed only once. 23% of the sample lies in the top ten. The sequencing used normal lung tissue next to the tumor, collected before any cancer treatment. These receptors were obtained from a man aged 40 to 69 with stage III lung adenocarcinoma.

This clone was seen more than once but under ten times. The CDR3 nucleotides are TGTGCCAGCAGCTTGGCAGGACATGCGGACTATGGCTACACCTTC. As protein: CASSLAGHADYGYTF. The genes are TRBV11-3 and TRBJ1-2, with TRBD1 as a possible D gene (5 bases). Germline lookup yields CDR1 SGHNT and CDR2 YENEEA. The V end was cut by 3 bases, the J end by 3 bases, with 14 bases between. This CDR3 is 15 amino acids long.

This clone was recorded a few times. The CDR3 region has the DNA TGTGCCAGCAGCCAAAAGGGAAACACCATATATTTT. The encoded protein is CASSQKGNTIYF. The gene calls are TRBV9 and TRBJ1-3; D is unresolved. The CDR3 consists of 12 residues. The germline V gene has CDR1 SGDLS and CDR2 YYNGEE. Trimming left V 4 bases short and J 4 bases short, with 6 bases between.

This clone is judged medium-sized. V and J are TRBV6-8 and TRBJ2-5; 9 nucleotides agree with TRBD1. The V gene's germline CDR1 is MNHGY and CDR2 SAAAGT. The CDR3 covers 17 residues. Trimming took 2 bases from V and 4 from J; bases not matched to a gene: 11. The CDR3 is CASSYPGQGMKRETQYF. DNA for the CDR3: TGTGCCAGCAGTTACCCGGGACAGGGTATGAAAAGAGAGACCCAGTACTTC.

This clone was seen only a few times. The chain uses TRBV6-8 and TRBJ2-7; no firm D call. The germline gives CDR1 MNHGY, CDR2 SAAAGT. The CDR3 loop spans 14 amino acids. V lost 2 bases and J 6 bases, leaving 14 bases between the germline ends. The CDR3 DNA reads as TGTGCCAGCAGTTACAAGTCCGGGTATCTCGAGCAGTACTTC. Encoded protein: CASSYKSGYLEQYF.

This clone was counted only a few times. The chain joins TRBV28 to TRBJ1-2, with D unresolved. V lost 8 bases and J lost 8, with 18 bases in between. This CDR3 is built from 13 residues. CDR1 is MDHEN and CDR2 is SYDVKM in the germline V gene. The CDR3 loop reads CASLRHSSGGYTF. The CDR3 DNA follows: TGTGCCAGCCTAAGGCACAGTTCGGGGGGCTACACCTTC.

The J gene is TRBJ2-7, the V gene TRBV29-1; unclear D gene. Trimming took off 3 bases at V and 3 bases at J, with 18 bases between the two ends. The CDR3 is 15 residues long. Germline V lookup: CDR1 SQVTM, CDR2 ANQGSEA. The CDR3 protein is CSVEIRAQRRYEQYF. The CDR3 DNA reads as TGCAGCGTTGAGATCCGGGCCCAAAGGCGCTACGAGCAGTACTTC.

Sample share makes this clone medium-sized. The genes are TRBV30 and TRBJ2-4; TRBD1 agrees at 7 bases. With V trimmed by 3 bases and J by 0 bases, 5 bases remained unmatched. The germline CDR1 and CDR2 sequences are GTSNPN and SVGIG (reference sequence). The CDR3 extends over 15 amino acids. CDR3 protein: CAWRGTVLAKNIQYF. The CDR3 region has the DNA TGTGCCTGGAGGGGGACAGTACTAGCCAAAAACATTCAGTACTTC.

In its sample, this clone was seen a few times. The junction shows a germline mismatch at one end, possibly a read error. This CDR3 is CASSPETKRTYTQYF. CDR3 bases: TGTGCCAGCAGCCCGGAGACTAAACGCACATATACGCAGTATTTT. The chain joins TRBV11-3 to TRBJ2-3, with a possible D match to TRBD2 (5 bases). The CDR3 covers 15 residues. Per germline, CDR1 SGHNT and CDR2 YENEEA.

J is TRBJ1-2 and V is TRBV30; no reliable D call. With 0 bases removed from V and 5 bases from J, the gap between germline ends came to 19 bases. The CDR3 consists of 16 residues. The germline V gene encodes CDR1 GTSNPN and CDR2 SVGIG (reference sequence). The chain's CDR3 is CAWSVHRGGNLYGYTF. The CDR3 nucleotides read TGTGCCTGGAGTGTACACCGGGGAGGGAATCTGTATGGCTACACCTTC.

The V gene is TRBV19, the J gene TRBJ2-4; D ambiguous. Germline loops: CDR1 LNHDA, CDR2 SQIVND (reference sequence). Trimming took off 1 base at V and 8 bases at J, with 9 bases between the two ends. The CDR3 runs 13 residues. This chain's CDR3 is CASSIVSGDIQYF. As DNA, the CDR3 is TGTGCCAGTAGTATAGTTTCTGGGGACATTCAGTACTTC.

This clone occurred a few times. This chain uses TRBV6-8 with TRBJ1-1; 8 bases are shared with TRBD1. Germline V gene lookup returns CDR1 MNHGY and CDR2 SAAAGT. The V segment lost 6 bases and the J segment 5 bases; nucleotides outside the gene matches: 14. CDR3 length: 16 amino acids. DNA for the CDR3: TGTGCCAGCAGCCCCGGGCAGGGGGCGCTTAGGACTGAAGCTTTCTTT. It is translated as CASSPGQGALRTEAFF.

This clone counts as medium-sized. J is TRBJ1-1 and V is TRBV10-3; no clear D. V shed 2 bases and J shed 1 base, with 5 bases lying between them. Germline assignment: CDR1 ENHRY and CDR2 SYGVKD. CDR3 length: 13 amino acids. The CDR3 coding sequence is TGTGCCATCAGTGAGAACGGGAACACTGAAGCTTTCTTT. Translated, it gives CAISENGNTEAFF.

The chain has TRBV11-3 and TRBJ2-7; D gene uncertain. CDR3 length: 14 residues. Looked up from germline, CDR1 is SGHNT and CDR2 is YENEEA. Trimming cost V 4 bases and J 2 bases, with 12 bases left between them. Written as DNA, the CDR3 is TGTGCCAGCAGCTCTAACAGAGAAGCCTACGAGCAGTACTTC. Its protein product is CASSSNREAYEQYF.

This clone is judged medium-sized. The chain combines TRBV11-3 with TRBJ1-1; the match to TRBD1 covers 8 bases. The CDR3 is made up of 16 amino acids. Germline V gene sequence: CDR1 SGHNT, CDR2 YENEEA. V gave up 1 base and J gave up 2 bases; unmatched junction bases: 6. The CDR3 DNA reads TGTGCCAGCAGCTTAGTGATGGGACAGGTAAACACTGAAGCTTTCTTT. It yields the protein CASSLVMGQVNTEAFF.

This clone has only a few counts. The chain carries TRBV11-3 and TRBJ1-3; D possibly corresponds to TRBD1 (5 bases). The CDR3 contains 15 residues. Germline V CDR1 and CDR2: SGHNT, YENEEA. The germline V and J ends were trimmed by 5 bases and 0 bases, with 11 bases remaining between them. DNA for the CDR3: TGTGCCAGCAGCCCAGAGAGGGGCTCTGGAAACACCATATATTTT. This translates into CASSPERGSGNTIYF.

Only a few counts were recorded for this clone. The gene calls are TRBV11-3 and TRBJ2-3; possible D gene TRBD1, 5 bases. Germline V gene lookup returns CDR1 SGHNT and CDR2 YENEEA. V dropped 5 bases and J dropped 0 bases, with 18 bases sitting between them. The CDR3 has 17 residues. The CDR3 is CASSPFSFRESTDTQYF. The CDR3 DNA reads TGTGCCAGCAGCCCCTTTTCGTTCAGGGAAAGCACAGATACGCAGTATTTT.

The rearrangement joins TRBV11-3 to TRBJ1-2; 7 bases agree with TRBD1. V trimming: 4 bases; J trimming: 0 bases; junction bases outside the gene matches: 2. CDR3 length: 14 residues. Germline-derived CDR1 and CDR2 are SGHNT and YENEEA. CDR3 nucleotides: TGTGCCAGCAGCTCGGACAGGTCTAACTATGGCTACACCTTC. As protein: CASSSDRSNYGYTF.

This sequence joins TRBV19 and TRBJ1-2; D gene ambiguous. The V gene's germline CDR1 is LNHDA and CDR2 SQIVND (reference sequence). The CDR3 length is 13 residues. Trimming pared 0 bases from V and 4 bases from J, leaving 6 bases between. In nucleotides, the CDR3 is TGTGCCAGTAGTATAGAGGTTCGCTATGGCTACACCTTC. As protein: CASSIEVRYGYTF.

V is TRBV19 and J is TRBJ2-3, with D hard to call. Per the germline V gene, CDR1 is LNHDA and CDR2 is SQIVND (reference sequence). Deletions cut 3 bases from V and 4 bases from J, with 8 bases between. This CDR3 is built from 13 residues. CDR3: CASSIVDADTQYF. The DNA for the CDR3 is TGTGCCAGTAGTATTGTAGACGCAGATACGCAGTATTTT.

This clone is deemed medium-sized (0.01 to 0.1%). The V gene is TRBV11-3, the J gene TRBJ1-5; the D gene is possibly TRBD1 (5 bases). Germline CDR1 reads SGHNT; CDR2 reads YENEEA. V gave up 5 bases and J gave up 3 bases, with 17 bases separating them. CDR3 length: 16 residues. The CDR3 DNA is TGTGCCAGCAGCGGCCCCGGGGGAGGACCCAATCAGCCCCAGCATTTT. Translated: CASSGPGGGPNQPQHF.

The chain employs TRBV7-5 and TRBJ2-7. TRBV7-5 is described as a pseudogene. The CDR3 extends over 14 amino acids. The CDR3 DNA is TGTGCCAGCAGCCAAGGGTCACTCTCCTACGAGCAGTACTTC. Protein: CASSQGSLSYEQYF.

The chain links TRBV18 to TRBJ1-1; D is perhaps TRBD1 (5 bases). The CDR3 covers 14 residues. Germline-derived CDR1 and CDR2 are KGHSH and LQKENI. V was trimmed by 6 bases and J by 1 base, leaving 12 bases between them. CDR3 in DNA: TGTGCCAGCTCGATCCAGGGACGGAACACTGAAGCTTTCTTT. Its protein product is CASSIQGRNTEAFF.

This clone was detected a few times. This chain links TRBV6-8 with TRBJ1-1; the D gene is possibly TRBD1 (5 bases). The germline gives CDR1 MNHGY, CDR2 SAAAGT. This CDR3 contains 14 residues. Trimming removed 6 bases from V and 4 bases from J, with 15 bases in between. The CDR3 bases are TGTGCCAGCAGAGAACAGGAGGTGAGCACTGAAGCTTTCTTT. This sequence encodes CASREQEVSTEAFF.

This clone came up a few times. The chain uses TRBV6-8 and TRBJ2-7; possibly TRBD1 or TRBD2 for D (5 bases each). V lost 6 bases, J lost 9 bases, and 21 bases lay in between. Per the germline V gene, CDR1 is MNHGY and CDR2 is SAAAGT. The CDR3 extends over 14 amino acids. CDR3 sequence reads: CASRGTGTQTRQYF. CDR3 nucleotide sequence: TGTGCCAGCAGGGGTACCGGGACCCAAACACGGCAGTACTTC.

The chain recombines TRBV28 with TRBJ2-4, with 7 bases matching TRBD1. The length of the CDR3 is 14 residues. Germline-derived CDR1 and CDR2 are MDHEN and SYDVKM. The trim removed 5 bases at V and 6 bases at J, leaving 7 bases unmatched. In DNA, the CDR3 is TGTGCCAGCAGTCTTTCGGACAGGACAAACATTCAGTACTTC. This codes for CASSLSDRTNIQYF. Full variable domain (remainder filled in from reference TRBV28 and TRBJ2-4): DVKVTQSSRYLVKRTGEKVFLECVQDMDHENMFWYRQDPGLGLRLIYFSYDVKMKEKGDIPEGYSVSREKKERFSLILESASTNQTSMYLCASSLSDRTNIQYFGAGTRLSVL.

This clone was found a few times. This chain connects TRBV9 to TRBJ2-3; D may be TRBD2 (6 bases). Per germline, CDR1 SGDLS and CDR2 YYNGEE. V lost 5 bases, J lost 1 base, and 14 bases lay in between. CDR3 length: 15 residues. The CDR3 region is CASRDLGGRTDTQYF. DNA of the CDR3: TGTGCCAGCAGGGATTTGGGGGGACGCACAGATACGCAGTATTTT.